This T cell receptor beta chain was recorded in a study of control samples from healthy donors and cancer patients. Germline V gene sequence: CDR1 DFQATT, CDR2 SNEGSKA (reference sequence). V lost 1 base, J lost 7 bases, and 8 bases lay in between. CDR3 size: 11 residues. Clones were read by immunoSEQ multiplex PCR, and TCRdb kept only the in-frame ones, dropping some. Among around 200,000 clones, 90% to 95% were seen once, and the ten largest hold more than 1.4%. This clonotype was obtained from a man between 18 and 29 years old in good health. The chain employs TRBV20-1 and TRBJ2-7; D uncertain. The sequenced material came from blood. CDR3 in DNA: TGCAGTGCTAGAGGGGTTAGGGAGCAGTACTTC. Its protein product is CSARGVREQYF.